Listed below are T cell receptor beta chains from one sample, sequenced in a study of immune evolution from preneoplasia to lung adenocarcinoma. Repertoires were generated with immunoSEQ multiplex PCR, while TCRdb's copy carries only in-frame clones and drops some. Of 2,000 to 2,500 clones in the sample, around 75% are singletons; the top ten hold 9% to 9.5%. The sequenced sample was FFPE minimally invasive lung adenocarcinoma tissue. All receptors come from a person aged 60-79 years with lung adenocarcinoma. Both conserved end residues are part of each CDR3. D genes are given only for firm matches. Clone sizes are given selectively: once, few, many, or a class where the clone is expanded.

v_call: TRBV6-4
j_call: TRBJ2-2
d_call: NA
clone_size: few
cdr3_aa: CASSDSTGTGSGELFF
cdr3_nt: TGTGCCAGCAGTGACTCGACGGGAACAGGGTCCGGGGAGCTGTTTTTT

v_call: TRBV7-2
j_call: TRBJ2-7
d_call: NA
clone_size: NA
cdr3_aa: CASSFVSDPSYEQYF
cdr3_nt: TGTGCCAGCAGCTTCGTCTCGGACCCTTCCTACGAGCAGTACTTC

v_call: TRBV21-1
j_call: TRBJ1-1
d_call: NA
clone_size: NA
cdr3_aa: CASSKVGGREAEAFF
cdr3_nt: TGTGCCAGCAGCAAGGTTGGAGGGAGGGAAGCTGAAGCTTTCTTT

v_call: TRBV9
j_call: TRBJ2-1
d_call: TRBD1
clone_size: NA
cdr3_aa: CASSGGGRQGGDEQFF
cdr3_nt: TGTGCCAGCAGCGGAGGGGGTCGACAGGGTGGGGATGAGCAGTTCTTC

v_call: TRBV20-1
j_call: TRBJ1-2
d_call: NA
clone_size: NA
cdr3_aa: CSARENYGYTF
cdr3_nt: TGCAGTGCTAGAGAAAACTATGGCTACACCTTC

v_call: TRBV5-1
j_call: TRBJ1-1
d_call: NA
clone_size: few
cdr3_aa: CASSFSPRQLRPNTEAFF
cdr3_nt: TGCGCCAGCAGCTTTTCACCGCGACAGCTACGGCCGAACACTGAAGCTTTCTTT

v_call: TRBV11-2
j_call: TRBJ2-7
d_call: TRBD1
clone_size: NA
cdr3_aa: CASSLYGQGAPYF
cdr3_nt: TGTGCCAGCAGCTTATATGGCCAGGGGGCCCCGTACTTC

v_call: TRBV4-3
j_call: TRBJ1-2
d_call: NA
clone_size: NA
cdr3_aa: CASSQDLTAGNYGYTF
cdr3_nt: TGCGCCAGCAGCCAAGACCTGACGGCGGGAAACTATGGCTACACCTTC

v_call: TRBV7-9
j_call: TRBJ1-2
d_call: TRBD1
clone_size: NA
cdr3_aa: CASSAGTGVRYGYTF
cdr3_nt: TGTGCCAGCAGCGCAGGGACAGGGGTTCGCTATGGCTACACCTTC

v_call: TRBV6-1
j_call: TRBJ1-5
d_call: NA
clone_size: NA
cdr3_aa: CASSTGSSNQPQHF
cdr3_nt: TGTGCCAGCAGTACAGGATCTAGCAATCAGCCCCAGCATTTT

v_call: TRBV5-1
j_call: TRBJ2-1
d_call: TRBD2
clone_size: NA
cdr3_aa: CASSLTLAGGFNEQLF
cdr3_nt: TGCGCCAGCAGCTTGACCTTAGCGGGGGGCTTCAATGAGCAGCTCTTC

v_call: TRBV30
j_call: TRBJ1-4
d_call: NA
clone_size: NA
cdr3_aa: CAWRRQANEKLFF
cdr3_nt: TGTGCCTGGCGAAGACAGGCGAATGAAAAACTGTTTTTT

v_call: TRBV27
j_call: TRBJ1-5
d_call: NA
clone_size: NA
cdr3_aa: CASSPRWQNQPQHF
cdr3_nt: TGTGCCAGCAGTCCCCGCTGGCAAAATCAGCCCCAGCATTTT

v_call: TRBV11-2
j_call: TRBJ2-1
d_call: NA
clone_size: once
cdr3_aa: CASSLDTGPYNEQFF
cdr3_nt: TGTGCCAGCAGCTTAGATACAGGGCCCTACAATGAGCAGTTCTTC

v_call: TRBV6-1
j_call: TRBJ2-2
d_call: NA
clone_size: NA
cdr3_aa: CASTLQGNTGELFF
cdr3_nt: TGTGCCAGCACCTTGCAGGGGAACACCGGGGAGCTGTTTTTT

v_call: TRBV5-3
j_call: TRBJ1-6
d_call: TRBD1
clone_size: NA
cdr3_aa: CARRGQASPLHF
cdr3_nt: TGTGCCAGAAGGGGACAGGCTTCACCCCTCCACTTT

v_call: TRBV14
j_call: TRBJ2-3
d_call: NA
clone_size: NA
cdr3_aa: CASSHVGTTWYF
cdr3_nt: TGTGCCAGCAGCCACGTCGGTACTACTTGGTATTTT

v_call: TRBV13
j_call: TRBJ1-2
d_call: TRBD1
clone_size: NA
cdr3_aa: CASTWQGARDGYTF
cdr3_nt: TGTGCCAGCACATGGCAGGGGGCTCGGGATGGCTACACCTTC

v_call: TRBV5-4
j_call: TRBJ1-2
d_call: TRBD1
clone_size: NA
cdr3_aa: CASGDRGKAPNYGYTF
cdr3_nt: TGTGCCAGCGGGGACAGGGGTAAAGCTCCAAACTATGGCTACACCTTC

v_call: TRBV19
j_call: TRBJ2-7
d_call: NA
clone_size: NA
cdr3_aa: CASSISNRARYEQYF
cdr3_nt: TGTGCCAGTAGTATCTCGAACAGGGCACGATACGAGCAGTACTTC

v_call: TRBV28
j_call: TRBJ1-6
d_call: TRBD1
clone_size: NA
cdr3_aa: CASSLSPGQGASRSPLHF
cdr3_nt: TGTGCCAGCAGTCTCTCCCCGGGACAGGGGGCGTCGAGGTCACCCCTCCACTTT

v_call: TRBV18
j_call: TRBJ2-3
d_call: NA
clone_size: few
cdr3_aa: CASSPTGQSTDTQYF
cdr3_nt: TGTGCCAGCTCACCAACGGGACAAAGCACAGATACGCAGTATTTT

v_call: TRBV11-2
j_call: TRBJ2-7
d_call: NA
clone_size: NA
cdr3_aa: CASSLRASSNEQYF
cdr3_nt: TGTGCCAGCAGCTTGAGGGCTAGCTCCAACGAGCAGTACTTC

v_call: TRBV2
j_call: TRBJ2-2
d_call: NA
clone_size: few
cdr3_aa: CASSEDGTRGTGELFF
cdr3_nt: TGTGCCAGCAGTGAAGACGGAACCCGGGGCACCGGGGAGCTGTTTTTT

v_call: TRBV9
j_call: TRBJ2-2
d_call: NA
clone_size: NA
cdr3_aa: CASSRQNTGELFF
cdr3_nt: TGTGCCAGCAGCAGACAGAACACCGGGGAGCTGTTTTTT

v_call: TRBV7-6
j_call: TRBJ2-3
d_call: NA
clone_size: NA
cdr3_aa: CASSPQGLPTDTQYF
cdr3_nt: TGTGCCAGCAGCCCGCAGGGGCTCCCCACAGATACGCAGTATTTT

v_call: TRBV9
j_call: TRBJ2-7
d_call: NA
clone_size: NA
cdr3_aa: CASSSSYRWGEQYF
cdr3_nt: TGTGCCAGCAGCTCTAGCTACCGATGGGGGGAGCAGTACTTC

v_call: TRBV7-9
j_call: TRBJ2-1
d_call: NA
clone_size: NA
cdr3_aa: CASSFLGEQFF
cdr3_nt: TGTGCCAGCAGCTTCTTAGGCGAGCAGTTCTTC

v_call: TRBV5-1
j_call: TRBJ1-1
d_call: NA
clone_size: NA
cdr3_aa: CASSHPITGLNTEAFF
cdr3_nt: TGCGCCAGCAGCCACCCAATTACAGGGCTGAACACTGAAGCTTTCTTT

v_call: TRBV9
j_call: TRBJ2-2
d_call: NA
clone_size: NA
cdr3_aa: CASSGRGREHRGAVF
cdr3_nt: TGTGCCAGCAGCGGACGGGGGCGCGAACACCGGGGAGCTGTTTTT

v_call: TRBV6-5
j_call: TRBJ1-5
d_call: TRBD1
clone_size: NA
cdr3_aa: CASRPTGDGQPQHF
cdr3_nt: TGTGCCAGCAGGCCAACAGGGGACGGACAGCCCCAGCATTTT

v_call: TRBV10-3
j_call: TRBJ1-3
d_call: NA
clone_size: NA
cdr3_aa: CAITTAGTIYF
cdr3_nt: TGTGCCATCACTACCGCGGGCACCATATATTTT

v_call: TRBV7-2
j_call: TRBJ2-2
d_call: NA
clone_size: NA
cdr3_aa: CASKRDGNTGELFF
cdr3_nt: TGTGCCAGCAAACGGGACGGTAACACCGGGGAGCTGTTTTTT

v_call: TRBV7-9
j_call: TRBJ2-1
d_call: TRBD2
clone_size: NA
cdr3_aa: CASSPRTSTHNEQFF
cdr3_nt: TGTGCCAGCAGCCCAAGGACTAGTACCCACAATGAGCAGTTCTTC

v_call: TRBV6-1
j_call: TRBJ1-1
d_call: NA
clone_size: once
cdr3_aa: CASGAVRNTEAFF
cdr3_nt: TGTGCCAGCGGAGCCGTTAGGAACACTGAAGCTTTCTTT

v_call: TRBV9
j_call: TRBJ2-5
d_call: NA
clone_size: NA
cdr3_aa: CASSVGTLQETQYF
cdr3_nt: TGTGCCAGCAGCGTAGGGACCCTCCAAGAGACCCAGTACTTC

v_call: TRBV4-1
j_call: TRBJ2-7
d_call: TRBD1
clone_size: few
cdr3_aa: CASTRDRASYEQYF
cdr3_nt: TGCGCCAGCACTAGGGACAGAGCTTCCTACGAGCAGTACTTC

v_call: TRBV11-2
j_call: TRBJ1-6
d_call: NA
clone_size: NA
cdr3_aa: CASSLVGVGPPLHF
cdr3_nt: TGTGCCAGCAGCTTAGTGGGGGTAGGGCCACCCCTCCACTTT

v_call: TRBV5-4
j_call: TRBJ1-1
d_call: TRBD1
clone_size: NA
cdr3_aa: CASSLNSGQGNTEAFF
cdr3_nt: TGTGCCAGCAGCTTGAATAGCGGACAGGGGAACACTGAAGCTTTCTTT

v_call: TRBV2
j_call: TRBJ1-1
d_call: NA
clone_size: once
cdr3_aa: CASRGGHLNTEAFF
cdr3_nt: TGTGCCAGCAGGGGGGGACACTTGAACACTGAAGCTTTCTTT

v_call: TRBV18
j_call: TRBJ2-7
d_call: NA
clone_size: NA
cdr3_aa: CASSPVQTYEQYF
cdr3_nt: TGTGCCAGCTCACCAGTCCAGACCTACGAGCAGTACTTC

v_call: TRBV28
j_call: TRBJ2-3
d_call: NA
clone_size: few
cdr3_aa: CASSPVFGSTDTQYF
cdr3_nt: TGTGCCAGCAGTCCGGTTTTCGGGAGCACAGATACGCAGTATTTT

v_call: TRBV30
j_call: TRBJ1-5
d_call: NA
clone_size: NA
cdr3_aa: CAWSPNSNQPQHF
cdr3_nt: TGTGCCTGGAGTCCTAATAGCAATCAGCCCCAGCATTTT

v_call: TRBV10-3
j_call: TRBJ1-6
d_call: TRBD1
clone_size: NA
cdr3_aa: CAISESVGTGELLSPLHF
cdr3_nt: TGTGCCATCAGTGAGTCGGTTGGGACAGGGGAGTTATTATCACCCCTCCACTTT

v_call: TRBV5-1
j_call: TRBJ2-3
d_call: TRBD2
clone_size: NA
cdr3_aa: CASSLLRLAGGLGVADTQYF
cdr3_nt: TGCGCCAGCAGCTTGCTAAGACTAGCGGGGGGCCTAGGTGTAGCAGATACGCAGTATTTT

v_call: TRBV9
j_call: TRBJ2-3
d_call: NA
clone_size: NA
cdr3_aa: CASSVAGEVRGTDTQYF
cdr3_nt: TGTGCCAGCAGCGTAGCCGGGGAGGTCAGGGGCACAGATACGCAGTATTTT

v_call: TRBV13
j_call: TRBJ1-5
d_call: NA
clone_size: NA
cdr3_aa: CASSRGAGQGPNNQPQHF
cdr3_nt: TGTGCCAGCAGCCGCGGCGCAGGCCAGGGTCCCAATAATCAGCCCCAGCATTTT

v_call: TRBV30
j_call: TRBJ1-1
d_call: NA
clone_size: NA
cdr3_aa: CAWSPTGQRNTEAFF
cdr3_nt: TGTGCCTGGAGCCCTACCGGACAGCGAAACACTGAAGCTTTCTTT

v_call: TRBV29-1
j_call: TRBJ2-1
d_call: NA
clone_size: few
cdr3_aa: CSVEKGQGGSNEQFF
cdr3_nt: TGCAGCGTTGAAAAGGGGCAGGGTGGTAGCAATGAGCAGTTCTTC

v_call: TRBV10-3
j_call: TRBJ2-7
d_call: NA
clone_size: NA
cdr3_aa: CAISQTGEQYF
cdr3_nt: TGTGCCATCAGTCAGACGGGCGAGCAGTACTTC

v_call: TRBV7-6
j_call: TRBJ2-7
d_call: NA
clone_size: NA
cdr3_aa: CASSPQRHYEQYF
cdr3_nt: TGTGCCAGCAGCCCTCAGAGACATTACGAGCAGTACTTC

v_call: TRBV11-3
j_call: TRBJ2-5
d_call: NA
clone_size: NA
cdr3_aa: CASSLVEETQYF
cdr3_nt: TGTGCCAGCAGCTTAGTGGAAGAGACCCAGTACTTC

v_call: TRBV7-2
j_call: TRBJ2-3
d_call: NA
clone_size: NA
cdr3_aa: CASSLARGGADTQYF
cdr3_nt: TGTGCCAGCAGCTTAGCGAGGGGAGGAGCAGATACGCAGTATTTT

v_call: TRBV10-1
j_call: TRBJ1-1
d_call: NA
clone_size: NA
cdr3_aa: CASSESPPRMNTEAFF
cdr3_nt: TGCGCCAGCAGTGAGTCCCCTCCAAGAATGAACACTGAAGCTTTCTTT